The 26 T cell receptor beta chains below were found in one sample sequenced in a study of T-cell reconstitution after alpha-beta-depleted transplantation in children. Unique molecular identifiers featured in how the TCRbeta library was prepared. Via MiXCR, TCRdb re-called the PCR reads, giving one row per CDR3 protein. The table lists about 440,000 distinct CDR3 sequences, 43% of them singletons, with under 35% in the top ten. The sample here was PBMCs, taken before TCRalphabeta/CD19-depleted stem cell transplant. These receptors were taken from a girl between 2 and 10 years old with aplastic anemia, due to receive a stem cell transplant.

The rearrangement uses TRBV30 and TRBJ2-1; 11 nucleotides match TRBD2. Germline CDR1 reads GTSNPN; CDR2 reads SVGIG (reference sequence). The junction had 8 bases not matched to a gene; V was cut back by 3 bases and J by 4 bases. CDR3 length equals 16 residues. Here the CDR3 DNA reads TGTGCCTGGAGGCACCGAGGGACTAGCGGATACAATGAGCAGTTCTTC. It translates to CAWRHRGTSGYNEQFF.

The chain has TRBV7-2 and TRBJ2-5; D gene uncertain. The germline gives CDR1 SGHTA, CDR2 FQGNSA. The CDR3 has 13 residues. The ends were cut back, 6 bases at V and 2 bases at J, with 10 bases in the middle. The CDR3 spells CASSYNIQETQYF. CDR3 nucleotide sequence: TGTGCCAGCAGTTACAACATACAAGAGACCCAGTACTTC. Full variable domain (missing parts from reference TRBV7-2 and TRBJ2-5): GAGVSQSPSNKVTEKGKDVELRCDPISGHTALYWYRQSLGQGLEFLIYFQGNSAPDKSGLPSDRFSAERTGGSVSTLTIQRTQQEDSAVYLCASSYNIQETQYFGPGTRLLVL.

This clonotype was counted at least ten times. The rearrangement joins TRBV5-1 to TRBJ1-2; D is uncertain. Trimming took 4 bases from V and 1 from J, leaving 5 bases between them. Looked up from germline, CDR1 is SGHRS and CDR2 is YFSETQ. The CDR3 covers 12 residues. The CDR3 reads CASSPNNYGYTF. Here the CDR3 DNA reads TGCGCCAGCAGCCCCAATAACTATGGCTACACCTTC.

This clonotype occurred many times. The V call is TRBV21-1, the J call TRBJ2-2. TRBV21-1 is an annotated pseudogene. The CDR3 spans 14 residues. The CDR3 spells CASRKDENTGELFF. The CDR3 nucleotides are TGTGCCAGCAGGAAGGACGAGAACACCGGGGAGCTGTTTTTT.

The chain links TRBV29-1 to TRBJ2-4, with D possibly matching TRBD1 (5 bases). V lost 2 bases and J lost 7, with 15 bases in between. Germline values: CDR1 SQVTM, CDR2 ANQGSEA. The CDR3 sequence is 14 residues long. The CDR3 bases are TGCAGCGTTGAAAAGGGGCCTTCCGGGAACATTCAGTACTTC. This sequence encodes CSVEKGPSGNIQYF.

V gene TRBV11-2 combines with J gene TRBJ1-4; 8 nucleotides match TRBD1. The length of the CDR3 is 15 residues. Germline loops: CDR1 SGHAT, CDR2 FQNNGV. Trimming took 5 bases from V and 6 from J; bases not matched to a gene: 8. The CDR3 DNA sequence: TGTGCCAGCAGCCCCCGACAGGGGAGGGATGAAAAACTGTTTTTT. It translates to CASSPRQGRDEKLFF. Full variable domain (rest looked up from reference TRBV11-2 and TRBJ1-4): EAGVAQSPRYKIIEKRQSVAFWCNPISGHATLYWYQQILGQGPKLLIQFQNNGVVDDSQLPKDRFSAERLKGVDSTLKIQPAKLEDSAVYLCASSPRQGRDEKLFFGSGTQLSVL.

This clonotype came up a few times. The chain is built from TRBV2 and TRBJ1-6, with 7 bases matching TRBD1. This CDR3 is built from 16 residues. V was clipped by 6 bases and J by 10 bases; unmatched bases: 15. Germline V gene lookup returns CDR1 SNHLY and CDR2 FYNNEI. The CDR3 sequence is CASSAAGGARGSPLHF. CDR3 bases: TGTGCCAGCAGCGCCGCAGGGGGGGCACGGGGATCACCCCTCCACTTT.

The V and J genes are TRBV20-1 and TRBJ2-7, with D possibly being TRBD1 or TRBD2 (5 bases each). Per the germline V gene, CDR1 is DFQATT and CDR2 is SNEGSKA (reference sequence). The CDR3 loop spans 13 amino acids. Written as DNA, the CDR3 is TGCACCATGTCCGAGGGACCGGACCACGAGCAGTACTTC. This translates into CTMSEGPDHEQYF.

The chain carries TRBV6-1 and TRBJ2-5; 8 nucleotides match TRBD1. Germline V gene data show CDR1 as MNHNS and CDR2 as SASEGT. With 6 bases clipped from V and 4 bases from J, the junction kept 10 bases outside the gene matches. This CDR3 spans 15 amino acids. CDR3 nucleotide sequence: TGTGCCAGCAGGACCTCGGACAGGGACGGAGAGACCCAGTACTTC. It translates to CASRTSDRDGETQYF.

V and J are TRBV10-3 and TRBJ2-7; D may be TRBD2 (6 bases). V was clipped by 10 bases and J by 5 bases, with 21 bases between them. CDR3 length equals 14 residues. Germline assignment: CDR1 ENHRY and CDR2 SYGVKD. CDR3 DNA: TGTGCCACCGCCGCGGGACGGCAAGGAGACGAGCAGTACTTC. This gives the protein CATAAGRQGDEQYF.

This clonotype has more than one count but fewer than ten. The chain links TRBV27 to TRBJ1-1, with 8 bases lining up with TRBD1. Germline CDR1 is MNHEY and CDR2 is SMNVEV (reference sequence). With 6 bases clipped from V and 10 bases from J, the junction kept 7 bases outside the gene matches. The CDR3 loop spans 12 amino acids. The CDR3 spells CASRTGQGRAFF. The CDR3 nucleotides read TGTGCCAGCAGAACAGGACAGGGAAGAGCTTTCTTT.

The rearrangement links TRBV6-5 to TRBJ1-2; D is uncertain. The CDR3 loop spans 14 amino acids. Trimming pared 0 bases from V and 2 bases from J, leaving 7 bases between. The germline gives CDR1 MNHEY, CDR2 SVGAGI. CDR3 protein: CASSYSSINYGYTF. CDR3 in DNA: TGTGCCAGCAGTTACTCCAGCATAAACTATGGCTACACCTTC.

This chain joins TRBV20-1 and TRBJ2-5; 7 positions match TRBD1. The CDR3 runs to 14 residues. J gave up 4 bases and V 6 bases, and 11 bases lay outside the gene matches. The germline gives CDR1 DFQATT, CDR2 SNEGSKA (reference sequence). The CDR3 nucleotides read TGCAGTGCCATTTCCCGACAGGGAGTAGAGACCCAGTACTTC. Translating gives CSAISRQGVETQYF.

This clonotype turned up a few times. V is TRBV20-1 and J is TRBJ2-1; possible D gene TRBD2, 5 bases. Germline lookup yields CDR1 DFQATT and CDR2 SNEGSKA (reference sequence). The CDR3 has 11 amino acids. Trimming cost V 5 bases and J 7 bases, with 9 bases left between them. The DNA of the CDR3 is TGCAGTGCTGACGGACTGAATGAGCAGTTCTTC. It translates to CSADGLNEQFF.

This clonotype was seen repeatedly, ten times or more. The rearrangement links TRBV5-1 to TRBJ2-7, with 11 bases identical to TRBD2. V gave up 1 base and J gave up 5 bases; unmatched junction bases: 2. The germline gives CDR1 SGHRS, CDR2 YFSETQ. This CDR3 region has 14 residues. The CDR3 loop reads CASSLTSGSHEQYF. For the CDR3, the DNA is TGCGCCAGCAGCTTGACTAGCGGGAGTCACGAGCAGTACTTC.

The sample holds a few counts of this clonotype. The CDR3 loop is CASSPLAGANNEQFF. The CDR3 nucleotides read TGTGCCAGCTCACCTCTAGCGGGAGCCAACAATGAGCAGTTCTTC. This chain joins TRBV18 and TRBJ2-1, with 10 bases identical to TRBD2. CDR1 KGHSH and CDR2 LQKENI come from the germline V gene. The ends lost 3 bases at V and 5 bases at J; junction bases unmatched: 4. CDR3 length: 15 amino acids.

This chain connects TRBV30 to TRBJ2-7, with D perhaps matching TRBD1 (6 bases). V lost 2 bases, J lost 0 bases, and 14 bases lay in between. Germline CDR1 and CDR2: GTSNPN and SVGIG (reference sequence). The CDR3 sequence is 15 residues long. The chain's CDR3 is CAWSPGQRGSYEQYF. CDR3 nucleotides: TGTGCCTGGAGTCCAGGACAGAGAGGCTCCTACGAGCAGTACTTC.

This clonotype was seen more than once but under ten times. The chain uses TRBV7-8 and TRBJ1-2, with TRBD1 matching 7 bases. The germline gives CDR1 SGHVS, CDR2 FQNEAQ. The CDR3 extends over 15 amino acids. V was clipped by 1 base and J by 4 bases; unmatched bases: 6. This CDR3 reads CASSLGGGQSYGYTF. CDR3 bases: TGTGCCAGCAGCTTAGGAGGGGGACAGAGCTATGGCTACACCTTC.

V is TRBV28 and J is TRBJ2-7, with D perhaps matching TRBD1 (5 bases). Trimming removed 6 bases from V and 5 bases from J, with 8 bases in between. There are 11 residues in the CDR3. In germline, CDR1 is MDHEN, CDR2 SYDVKM. CDR3 nucleotide sequence: TGTGCCAGCAGCCCCAGGGACGAGCAGTACTTC. Encoded protein: CASSPRDEQYF.

This clonotype was observed many times. This chain joins TRBV9 and TRBJ2-6; D is perhaps TRBD1 or TRBD2 (6 bases each). Germline lookup yields CDR1 SGDLS and CDR2 YYNGEE. The CDR3 runs to 17 residues. Trimming took 1 base from V and 4 from J, leaving 15 bases between them. This CDR3 reads CASSVLGGAGGANVLTF. For the CDR3, the DNA is TGTGCCAGCAGCGTATTAGGGGGAGCGGGCGGGGCCAACGTCCTGACTTTC.

DNA for the CDR3: TGCAGTGCCAGACCGGGACTAGCGGGACCGGGGCAGTACTTC. Its protein is CSARPGLAGPGQYF. V and J are TRBV20-1 and TRBJ2-7; 13 nucleotides agree with TRBD2. CDR1 and CDR2 (germline): DFQATT, SNEGSKA (reference sequence). V lost 6 bases to trimming and J lost 9 bases; unmatched junction nucleotides: 11. The CDR3 spans 14 residues.

The CDR3 DNA reads as TGTGCCAGCAGCTTTAACAGGGCGAAACAAGAGACCCAGTACTTC. Protein sequence: CASSFNRAKQETQYF. V and J are TRBV5-6 and TRBJ2-5; D is perhaps TRBD1 (6 bases). Trimming pared 2 bases from V and 2 bases from J, leaving 13 bases between. The CDR3 is 15 amino acids. Germline lookup yields CDR1 SGHDT and CDR2 YYEEEE.

V usage is TRBV20-1 and J usage is TRBJ2-3; TRBD2 is a possible D gene (5 bases). Germline lookup yields CDR1 DFQATT and CDR2 SNEGSKA (reference sequence). The V end was cut by 2 bases, the J end by 0 bases, with 9 bases between. This CDR3 spans 14 amino acids. Written as DNA, the CDR3 is TGCAGTGCTAGACGCGGGCCCAGCACAGATACGCAGTATTTT. Encoded protein: CSARRGPSTDTQYF.

The rearrangement joins TRBV9 to TRBJ2-1, with TRBD2 identical over 7 bases. CDR3 length: 16 residues. The ends lost 3 bases at V and 2 bases at J; junction bases unmatched: 8. The germline V gene has CDR1 SGDLS and CDR2 YYNGEE. The CDR3 bases are TGTGCCAGCAGCGGAGCTCAGCGGGATCCCTACAATGAGCAGTTCTTC. It is translated as CASSGAQRDPYNEQFF.

The rearrangement links TRBV20-1 to TRBJ2-3; 13 nucleotides agree with TRBD2. The CDR3 has 13 residues. V lost 5 bases and J lost 6; bases outside the gene matches: 2. Germline V CDR1 and CDR2: DFQATT, SNEGSKA (reference sequence). CDR3 sequence reads: CSAWGLAGDTQYF. CDR3 in DNA: TGCAGTGCTTGGGGACTAGCGGGGGATACGCAGTATTTT.

The genes are TRBV20-1 and TRBJ2-2; D is ambiguous. Germline V gives CDR1 DFQATT, CDR2 SNEGSKA (reference sequence). The V end lost 4 bases, the J end lost 6 bases, and 0 bases lay between the germline ends. The CDR3 has 9 residues. CDR3 nucleotides: TGCAGTGCTACCGGGGAGCTGTTTTTT. Its protein is CSATGELFF.